Described below is a single TCR beta chain sequence and its context. Compared with germline, one end of the junction differs, possibly owing to a read error. The sample is drawn from a study of human T cells and chemical hapten exposure. Total RNA was extracted from unfractionated whole blood. This CDR3 has 12 residues. Germline V CDR1 and CDR2: MNHEY, SVGAGI. Attachment of unique molecular identifiers to individual cDNA molecules was performed in the library. TCRdb analysed the reads with MiXCR anew, one entry per CDR3 protein. The sample yields around 120,000 distinct CDR3 sequences, over 7% seen once.

The sequence was obtained from a human donor in good health. Some clones in this sample may be carry-over from other donors' samples. The specimen sequenced was whole blood. V and J are TRBV6-5 and TRBJ1-5; a weak D match, TRBD1 (5 bases). The CDR3 spells CASSDGGRPQRF. CDR3 nucleotides: TGTGCCAGCTCCGACGGGGGTCGGCCCCAGCGTTTT.